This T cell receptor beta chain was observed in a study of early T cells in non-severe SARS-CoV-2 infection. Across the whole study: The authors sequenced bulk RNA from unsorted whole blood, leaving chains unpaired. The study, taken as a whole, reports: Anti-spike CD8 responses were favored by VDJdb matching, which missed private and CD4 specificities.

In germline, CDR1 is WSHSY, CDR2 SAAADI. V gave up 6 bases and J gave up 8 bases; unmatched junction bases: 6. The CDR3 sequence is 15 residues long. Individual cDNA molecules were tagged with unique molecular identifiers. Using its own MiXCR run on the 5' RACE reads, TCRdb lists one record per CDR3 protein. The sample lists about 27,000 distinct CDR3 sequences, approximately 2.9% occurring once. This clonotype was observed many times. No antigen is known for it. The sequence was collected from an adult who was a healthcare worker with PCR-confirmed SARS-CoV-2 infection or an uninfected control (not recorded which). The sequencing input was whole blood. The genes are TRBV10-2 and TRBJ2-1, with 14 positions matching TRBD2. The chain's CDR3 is CASSATSGGAHEQFF. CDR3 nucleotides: TGCGCCAGCAGCGCGACTAGCGGGGGGGCCCATGAGCAGTTCTTC.